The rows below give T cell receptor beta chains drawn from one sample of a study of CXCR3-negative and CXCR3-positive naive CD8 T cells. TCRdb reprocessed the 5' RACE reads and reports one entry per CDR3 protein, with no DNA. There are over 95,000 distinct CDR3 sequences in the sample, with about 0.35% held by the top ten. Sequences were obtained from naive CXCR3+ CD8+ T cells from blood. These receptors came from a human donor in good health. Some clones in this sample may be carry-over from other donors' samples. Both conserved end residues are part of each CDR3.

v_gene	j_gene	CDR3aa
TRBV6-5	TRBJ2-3	CASSYDRPTDTQYF
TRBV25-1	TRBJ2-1	CASSELRSEQFF
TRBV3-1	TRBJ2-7	CASSTVGLHEQYF
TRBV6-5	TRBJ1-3	CASSYGGQGYSGNTIYF
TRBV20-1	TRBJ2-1	CSVGERTVYNEQFF
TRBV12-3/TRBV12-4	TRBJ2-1	CASSQNPPGEQFF
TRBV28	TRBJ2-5	CASSLFSDQETQYF
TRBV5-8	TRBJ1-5	CASSYQTGGNQPQHF
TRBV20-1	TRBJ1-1	CSARDPQRLLNTEAFF
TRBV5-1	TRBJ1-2	CASSPTGSYYGYTF